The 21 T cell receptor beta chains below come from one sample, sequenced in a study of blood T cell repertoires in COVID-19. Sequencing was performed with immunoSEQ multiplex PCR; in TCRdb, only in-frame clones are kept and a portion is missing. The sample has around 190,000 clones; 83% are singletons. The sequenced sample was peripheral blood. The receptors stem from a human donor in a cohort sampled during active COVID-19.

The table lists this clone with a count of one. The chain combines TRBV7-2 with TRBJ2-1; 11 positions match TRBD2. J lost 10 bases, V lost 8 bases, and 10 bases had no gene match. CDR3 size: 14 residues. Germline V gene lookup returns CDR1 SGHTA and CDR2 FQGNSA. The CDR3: CASASSGRVKEQFF. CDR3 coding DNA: TGTGCCAGCGCTAGTAGCGGGAGGGTTAAGGAGCAGTTCTTC.

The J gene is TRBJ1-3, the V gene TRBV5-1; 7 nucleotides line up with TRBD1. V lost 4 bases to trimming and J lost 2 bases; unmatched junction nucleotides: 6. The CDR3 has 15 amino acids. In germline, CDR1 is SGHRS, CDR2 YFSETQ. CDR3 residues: CASSRGQITGNTIYF. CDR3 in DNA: TGCGCCAGCAGCCGGGGACAGATTACTGGAAACACCATATATTTT.

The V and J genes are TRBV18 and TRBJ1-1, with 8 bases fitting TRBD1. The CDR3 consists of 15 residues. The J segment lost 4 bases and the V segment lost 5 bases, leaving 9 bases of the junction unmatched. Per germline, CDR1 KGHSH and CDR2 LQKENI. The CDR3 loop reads CASSSQGGKGTEAFF. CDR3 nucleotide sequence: TGTGCCAGCTCATCACAGGGGGGGAAAGGCACTGAAGCTTTCTTT.

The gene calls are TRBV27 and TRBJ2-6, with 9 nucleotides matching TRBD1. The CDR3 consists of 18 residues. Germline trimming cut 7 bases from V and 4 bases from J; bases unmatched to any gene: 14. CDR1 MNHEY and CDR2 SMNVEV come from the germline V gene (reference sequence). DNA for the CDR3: TGTGCCAGCACCCCTTTCGCGGGACAGGGTTACGGGGCCAACGTCCTGACTTTC. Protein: CASTPFAGQGYGANVLTF.

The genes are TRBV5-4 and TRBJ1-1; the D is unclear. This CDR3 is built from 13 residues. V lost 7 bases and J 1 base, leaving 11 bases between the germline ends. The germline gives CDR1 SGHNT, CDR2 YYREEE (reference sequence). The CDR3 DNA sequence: TGTGCCAGCTTTTTGGCGGAGAACACTGAAGCTTTCTTT. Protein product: CASFLAENTEAFF.

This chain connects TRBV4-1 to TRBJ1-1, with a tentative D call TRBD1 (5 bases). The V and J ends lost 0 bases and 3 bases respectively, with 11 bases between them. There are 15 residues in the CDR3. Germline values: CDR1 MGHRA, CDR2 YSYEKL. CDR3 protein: CASSQDTIRDTEAFF. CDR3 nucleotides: TGCGCCAGCAGCCAAGATACAATCAGGGACACTGAAGCTTTCTTT.

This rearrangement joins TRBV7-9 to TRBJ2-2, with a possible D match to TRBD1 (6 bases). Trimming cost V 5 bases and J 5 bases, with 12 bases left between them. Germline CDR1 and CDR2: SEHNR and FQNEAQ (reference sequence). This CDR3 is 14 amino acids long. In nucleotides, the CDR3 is TGTGCCAGCAGCCAGGGGATGGGGACCGGGGAGCTGTTTTTT. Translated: CASSQGMGTGELFF.

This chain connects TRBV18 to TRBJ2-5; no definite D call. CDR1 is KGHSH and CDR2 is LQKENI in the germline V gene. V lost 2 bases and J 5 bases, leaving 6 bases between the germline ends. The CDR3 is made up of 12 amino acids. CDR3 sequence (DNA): TGTGCCAGCTCACCAAATCGGGAGACCCAGTACTTC. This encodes CASSPNRETQYF.

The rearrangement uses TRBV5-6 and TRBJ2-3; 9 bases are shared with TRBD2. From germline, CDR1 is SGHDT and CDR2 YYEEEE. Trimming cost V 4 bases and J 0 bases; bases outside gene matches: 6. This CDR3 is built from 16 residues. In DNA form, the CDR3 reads TGTGCCAGCAGCGCCGGACTAGCGAGAAGCACAGATACGCAGTATTTT. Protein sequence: CASSAGLARSTDTQYF.

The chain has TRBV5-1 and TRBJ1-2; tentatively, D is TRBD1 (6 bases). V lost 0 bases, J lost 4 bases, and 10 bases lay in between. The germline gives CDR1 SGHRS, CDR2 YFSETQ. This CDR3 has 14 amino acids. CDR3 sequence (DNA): TGCGCCAGCAGCTTGGCGGGACAACCCTATGGCTACACCTTC. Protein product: CASSLAGQPYGYTF.

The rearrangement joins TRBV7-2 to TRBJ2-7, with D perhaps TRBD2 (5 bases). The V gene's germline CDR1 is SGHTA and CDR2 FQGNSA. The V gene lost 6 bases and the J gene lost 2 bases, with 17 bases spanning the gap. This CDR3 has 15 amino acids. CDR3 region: CASRAVRSGTYEQYF. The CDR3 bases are TGTGCCAGCAGAGCCGTGAGGAGCGGCACCTACGAGCAGTACTTC.

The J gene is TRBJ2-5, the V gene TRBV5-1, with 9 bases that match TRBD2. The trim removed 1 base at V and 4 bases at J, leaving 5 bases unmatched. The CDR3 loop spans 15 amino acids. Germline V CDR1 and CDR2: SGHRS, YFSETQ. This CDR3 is CASSLPSGVGETQYF. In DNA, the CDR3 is TGCGCCAGCAGCTTGCCTAGCGGGGTAGGAGAGACCCAGTACTTC.

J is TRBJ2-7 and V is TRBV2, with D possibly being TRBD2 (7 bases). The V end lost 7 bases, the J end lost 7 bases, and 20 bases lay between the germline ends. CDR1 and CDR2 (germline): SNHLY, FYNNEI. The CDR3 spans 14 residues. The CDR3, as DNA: TGTGCCAGCACCCCTAGGGGGGGTTCGGGGGAGCAGTACTTC. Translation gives CASTPRGGSGEQYF.

CDR3 DNA: TGTGCCAGCAGTTCTAGGACAGGGGGCCACCCCTACGAGCAGTACTTC. Its translation is CASSSRTGGHPYEQYF. The chain carries TRBV5-8 and TRBJ2-7; 11 bases agree with TRBD1. The germline V gene encodes CDR1 SGHTS and CDR2 YDEGEE. This CDR3 region has 16 residues. The V gene end was trimmed by 5 bases and the J gene end by 2 bases; junction bases not matched to a gene: 9. Drawing the rest from reference TRBV5-8 and TRBJ2-7, the complete variable domain is EAGVTQSPTHLIKTRGQQATLRCSPISGHTSVYWYQQALGLGLQFLLWYDEGEERNRGNFPPRFSGRQFPNYSSELNVNALELEDSALYLCASSSRTGGHPYEQYFGPGTRLTVT.

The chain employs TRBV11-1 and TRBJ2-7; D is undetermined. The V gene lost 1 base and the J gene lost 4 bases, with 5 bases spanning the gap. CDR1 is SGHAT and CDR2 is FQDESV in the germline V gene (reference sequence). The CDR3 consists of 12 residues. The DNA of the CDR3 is TGTGCCAGCAGCTTAGGGGCTTACGAGCAGTACTTC. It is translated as CASSLGAYEQYF. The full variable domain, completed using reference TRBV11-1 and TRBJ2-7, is EAEVAQSPRYKITEKSQAVAFWCDPISGHATLYWYRQILGQGPELLVQFQDESVVDDSQLPKDRFSAERLKGVDSTLKIQPAELGDSAMYLCASSLGAYEQYFGPGTRLTVT.

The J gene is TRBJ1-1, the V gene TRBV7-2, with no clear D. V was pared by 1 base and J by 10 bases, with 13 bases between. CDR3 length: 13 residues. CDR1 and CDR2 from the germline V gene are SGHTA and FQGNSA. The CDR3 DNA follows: TGTGCCAGCAGCTTAGGACATCCCCGGGGAGCTTTCTTT. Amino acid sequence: CASSLGHPRGAFF.

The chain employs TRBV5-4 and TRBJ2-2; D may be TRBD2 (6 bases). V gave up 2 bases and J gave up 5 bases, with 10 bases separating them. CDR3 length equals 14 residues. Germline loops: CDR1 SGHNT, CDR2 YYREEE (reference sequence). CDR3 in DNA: TGTGCCAGCAGCTTAACGGGAGCTACCGGGGAGCTGTTTTTT. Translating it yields CASSLTGATGELFF.

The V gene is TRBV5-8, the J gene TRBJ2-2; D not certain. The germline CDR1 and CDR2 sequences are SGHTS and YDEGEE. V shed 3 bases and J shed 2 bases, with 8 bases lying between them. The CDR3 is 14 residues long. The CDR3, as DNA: TGTGCCAGCAGCTCCTTTATAAACACCGGGGAGCTGTTTTTT. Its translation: CASSSFINTGELFF.

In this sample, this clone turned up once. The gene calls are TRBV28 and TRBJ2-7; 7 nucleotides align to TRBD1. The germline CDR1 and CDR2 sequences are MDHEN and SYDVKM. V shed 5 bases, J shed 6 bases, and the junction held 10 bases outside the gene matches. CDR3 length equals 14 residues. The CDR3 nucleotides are TGTGCCAGCAGTCAATACAGGGGTATCAGCGAGCAGTACTTC. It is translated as CASSQYRGISEQYF.

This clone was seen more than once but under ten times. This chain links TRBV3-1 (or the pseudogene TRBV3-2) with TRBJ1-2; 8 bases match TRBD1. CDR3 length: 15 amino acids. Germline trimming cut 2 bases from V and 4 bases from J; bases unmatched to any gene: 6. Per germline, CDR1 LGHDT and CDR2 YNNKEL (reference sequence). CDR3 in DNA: TGTGCCAGCAGCCAAACGGACAGGGTAGGCTATGGCTACACCTTC. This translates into CASSQTDRVGYGYTF.

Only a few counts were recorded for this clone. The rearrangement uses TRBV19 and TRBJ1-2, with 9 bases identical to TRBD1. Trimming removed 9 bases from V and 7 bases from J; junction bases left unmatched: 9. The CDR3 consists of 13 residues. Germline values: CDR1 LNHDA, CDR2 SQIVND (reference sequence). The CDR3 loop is CASAIGTGLGYTF. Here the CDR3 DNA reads TGTGCCAGCGCAATTGGGACAGGGCTTGGCTACACCTTC.